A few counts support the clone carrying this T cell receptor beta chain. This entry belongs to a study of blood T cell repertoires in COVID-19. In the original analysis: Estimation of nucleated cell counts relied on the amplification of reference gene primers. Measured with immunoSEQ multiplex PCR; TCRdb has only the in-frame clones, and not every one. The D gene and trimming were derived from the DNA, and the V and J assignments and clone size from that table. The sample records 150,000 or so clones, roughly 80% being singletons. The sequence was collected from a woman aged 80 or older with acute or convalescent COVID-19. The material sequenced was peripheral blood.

The chain's CDR3 is CASSPPSVATEAFF. As DNA, the CDR3 is TGTGCCAGCTCACCACCTTCGGTCGCCACTGAAGCTTTCTTT. The rearrangement uses TRBV18 and TRBJ1-1; D remains unclear. The CDR3 totals 14 residues. V was clipped by 0 bases and J by 4 bases, with 9 bases between them. Germline V gives CDR1 KGHSH, CDR2 LQKENI.